The TCR beta chain under discussion was sequenced for a study of cytomegalovirus exposure and HLA in healthy donors. Study results and limitations: The likely origin of a cluster of highly shared sequence variants was a sequencing artifact. Presence/absence results assume similar sequencing depth per donor, which may not hold. Cytomegalovirus-associated status was assigned to some 160 TCR beta chains.

The CDR3 covers 12 residues. Trimming took 6 bases from V and 10 from J, leaving 15 bases between them. The germline gives CDR1 LNHDA, CDR2 SQIVND (reference sequence). Only one count was recorded for this clone. Antigen: not known. The PCR used 60 Vbeta and 13 Jbeta primers. Method: immunoSEQ multiplex PCR; TCRdb's copy keeps in-frame clones and lacks some. Of about 140,000 clones listed, roughly three fifths were seen once; the top ten hold under 2.5%. Specimen: PBMCs. V is TRBV19 and J is TRBJ1-1; unclear D gene. The receptor's source is a woman aged 40 to 55 in good health and CMV-seronegative. The CDR3 nucleotides are TGTGCCAGTAGCCCATCCTCCGGAGGAGCTTTCTTT. The encoded protein is CASSPSSGGAFF.